The present entry profiles one T cell receptor (beta chain) with its context. These data belong to a study of technical replicates of blood from a handful of donors. This table comes from immunoSEQ multiplex PCR, and its TCRdb copy is limited to in-frame clones, with some not included. Of fewer than 95,000 clones listed, around 94% were seen once; the top ten hold about 0.27%. Germline V gives CDR1 MNHEY, CDR2 SMNVEV (reference sequence). With 4 bases removed from V and 4 bases from J, the gap between germline ends came to 23 bases. The CDR3 length is 17 residues. Sample: T cells isolated from PBMCs. The rearrangement joins TRBV27 to TRBJ2-7; a weak D match, TRBD1 (5 bases). The TCR sequence derives from a human donor in good health. CDR3 sequence reads: CASSSYLREGVRYEQYF. For the CDR3, the DNA is TGTGCCAGCAGTTCTTACCTCAGGGAAGGCGTTCGGTACGAGCAGTACTTC.